Following are 8 T cell receptor beta chains from one sample sequenced in a study of spatial heterogeneity in lung cancer. Points from the study as a whole: Counts that tracked tumor mutation counts were those of expanded intratumoral alpha and beta TCRs.

These receptors' antigens are unknown. Time point defined: sample taken at primary tumor resection. MiXCR was run by TCRdb on the 5' RACE reads, yielding one entry per CDR3 protein. The sample contains about 7,000 distinct CDR3 sequences, less than 15% of which appear only once. This sample comprised lung tumor tissue, obtained at surgery. Every receptor here comes from a male donor with early-stage non-small cell lung cancer.

This clonotype is medium-sized within its sample. Within a library made for alpha chains, this beta chain is off target, and its count is uninformative. This chain links TRBV28 with TRBJ2-1; 9 bases fit TRBD1. V lost 5 bases, J lost 5 bases, and 7 bases stayed unmatched. This CDR3 is built from 15 residues. The V gene's germline CDR1 is MDHEN and CDR2 SYDVKM. This CDR3 reads CASSQPGQGHNEQFF. CDR3 nucleotide sequence: TGTGCCAGCAGTCAACCTGGACAGGGGCACAATGAGCAGTTCTTC.

With regard to this clonotype: The size of this beta chain means little, since it is a stray read in a library made for alpha chains. V usage is TRBV6-5 and J usage is TRBJ1-1; D not certain. The CDR3 is 12 amino acids. V was cut by 2 bases and J by 5 bases, with 6 bases left in between. From germline, CDR1 is MNHEY and CDR2 SVGAGI. For the CDR3, the DNA is TGTGCCAGCAGTTACGGCAAGACTGAAGCTTTCTTT. Protein: CASSYGKTEAFF.

This clonotype is categorized as large (0.1 to 1%). Because this beta chain is a stray read in a library intended to capture alpha chains, its abundance should not be given much weight. The V call is TRBV20-1, the J call TRBJ2-3; 8 bases map to TRBD2. The ends lost 6 bases at V and 2 bases at J; junction bases unmatched: 7. The germline CDR1 and CDR2 sequences are DFQATT and SNEGSKA (reference sequence). This CDR3 has 14 residues. Here the CDR3 reads CSATPGLDTDTQYF. In nucleotides, the CDR3 is TGCAGTGCAACCCCGGGACTAGACACAGATACGCAGTATTTT.

Comment on this clonotype: Because the library targeted alpha chains, this beta chain is an off-target read whose size means little. The CDR3 bases are TGTGCCAGCACCCTTTCCTTTGGCACCGGGGAGCTGTTTTTT. As protein: CASTLSFGTGELFF. The chain has TRBV11-1 and TRBJ2-2; D unclear. The germline V gene has CDR1 SGHAT and CDR2 FQDESV (reference sequence). This CDR3 spans 14 amino acids. Trimming took off 7 bases at V and 4 bases at J, with 13 bases between the two ends.

To note about this clonotype: As an off-target read in a library built for alpha chains, this beta chain has a frequency of little significance. The V call is TRBV7-8, the J call TRBJ1-5; the D gene is possibly TRBD1 (6 bases). The germline V gene encodes CDR1 SGHVS and CDR2 FQNEAQ. The CDR3 has 15 amino acids. V was pared by 1 base and J by 6 bases, with 13 bases between. This chain's CDR3 is CASSLERGASQPQHF. CDR3 in DNA: TGTGCCAGCAGCTTAGAGCGGGGGGCAAGTCAGCCCCAGCATTTT.

There are many counts of this clonotype. A library made for alpha chains picked up this beta chain off target, so its size means little. This rearrangement joins TRBV28 to TRBJ2-5; tentative D call: TRBD1 (6 bases). Germline CDR1 and CDR2: MDHEN and SYDVKM. CDR3 length: 15 residues. V lost 6 bases and J lost 1, with 15 bases in between. The CDR3 region is CASRVTGRRQETQYF. For the CDR3, the DNA is TGTGCCAGCAGGGTGACAGGCCGCCGCCAAGAGACCCAGTACTTC. The variable domain in full, with the rest retrieved from reference TRBV28 and TRBJ2-5, is DVKVTQSSRYLVKRTGEKVFLECVQDMDHENMFWYRQDPGLGLRLIYFSYDVKMKEKGDIPEGYSVSREKKERFSLILESASTNQTSMYLCASRVTGRRQETQYFGPGTRLLVL.

This clonotype was recorded many times. Since the library was made to target alpha chains, this beta chain is a stray read and its abundance is not meaningful. The genes are TRBV5-1 and TRBJ1-4, with a possible D match to TRBD1 (5 bases). V was shortened by 4 bases and J by 3 bases, with 13 bases between the two germline ends. Germline loops: CDR1 SGHRS, CDR2 YFSETQ. This CDR3 comprises 15 residues. CDR3 sequence: CASSPPAGPNEKLFF. CDR3 in DNA: TGCGCCAGCAGCCCTCCCGCGGGACCTAATGAAAAACTGTTTTTT.

This clonotype occurred many times. This beta chain lies outside the target of a library built for alpha chains; its clone size means little. DNA for the CDR3: TGCGCCAGCAGCCCCACAGGGTCTGGGGCCAACGTCCTGACTTTC. Its protein product is CASSPTGSGANVLTF. V usage is TRBV5-1 and J usage is TRBJ2-6, with a possible D match to TRBD1 (6 bases). Germline lookup yields CDR1 SGHRS and CDR2 YFSETQ. Trimming removed 4 bases from V and 1 base from J, with 9 bases in between. This CDR3 is built from 15 residues.